The table lists the clone carrying this T cell receptor (beta chain) with many counts. The data belong to a study of T cells in Graves' hyperthyroidism and ophthalmopathy. The CDR3 is 12 residues long. Trimming left V 3 bases short and J 10 bases short, with 7 bases between. TCR beta CDR3 regions were amplified from RNA. The HTBI primer set served for first-round RT-PCR of the TCR CDR3. TCRdb independently ran MiXCR on the multiplex PCR reads; one entry per CDR3 protein. This table has around 200,000 distinct CDR3 sequences, around 15% appearing once. Isolation of PBMCs was performed on around 9.3 ml fresh peripheral blood.

The sequencing sample was made of blood. The sequence derives from a woman aged 45-59 years with Graves' hyperthyroidism. The chain recombines TRBV12-3 or TRBV12-4 with TRBJ1-6; D call uncertain. The CDR3 DNA follows: TGTGCCAGCAGTTTGATCGGATCACCCCTCCACTTT. This encodes CASSLIGSPLHF.